The 29 T cell receptor beta chains reported below all come from one sample, sequenced in a study of regulatory T cells in long-lasting Graves disease. The time point denotes: persistent/refractory GD, antithyroid drugs over 5 years with positive TRAb. RNA isolated from PBMCs was used to make the TCR library. Building of the TCR beta libraries involved iRepertoire HTBI primers and Arm-PCR of CDR3 regions. Via MiXCR, TCRdb re-called the multiplex PCR reads, giving one row per CDR3 protein. Of 700,000 or so distinct CDR3 sequences in the sample, 30% were seen once. The sequences come from peripheral blood mononuclear cells (PBMCs), collected when the disease was refractory, from a patient treated with antithyroid drugs. These receptors were taken from a female donor with Graves disease.

The J gene is TRBJ1-2, the V gene TRBV6-1; D perhaps matches TRBD1 (6 bases). Germline V gene lookup returns CDR1 MNHNS and CDR2 SASEGT. The CDR3 covers 15 residues. V was clipped by 1 base and J by 5 bases, with 14 bases between them. CDR3 DNA: TGTGCCAGCAGTGAAGGAACGGGGACAAGATATGGCTACACCTTC. This codes for CASSEGTGTRYGYTF.

V usage is TRBV5-1 and J usage is TRBJ2-7; no clear D gene. Germline V lookup: CDR1 SGHRS, CDR2 YFSETQ. V shed 4 bases and J shed 6 bases, with 11 bases lying between them. CDR3 size: 12 residues. This CDR3 reads CASSVDGGEQYF. The CDR3 nucleotides are TGCGCCAGCAGCGTGGACGGTGGCGAGCAGTACTTC.

This sequence joins TRBV29-1 and TRBJ2-7; perhaps TRBD2 as D (5 bases). CDR3 size: 11 residues. Trimming shortened V by 3 bases and J by 7 bases, and 10 bases separated the two germline ends. Germline V gene sequence: CDR1 SQVTM, CDR2 ANQGSEA. DNA for the CDR3: TGCAGCGTTGAGAGGGCGCGAGAGCAGTACTTC. Its protein is CSVERAREQYF.

The chain recombines TRBV19 with TRBJ1-2; D possibly corresponds to TRBD1 (5 bases). The CDR3 has 14 amino acids. CDR1 LNHDA and CDR2 SQIVND come from the germline V gene (reference sequence). The V gene lost 9 bases and the J gene lost 4 bases, with 18 bases spanning the gap. This CDR3 is CASYPPGAGYGYTF. The CDR3 DNA is TGTGCCAGCTATCCCCCCGGGGCTGGCTATGGCTACACCTTC.

The chain is built from TRBV20-1 and TRBJ2-7, with 8 positions matching TRBD2. Trimming cost V 0 bases and J 4 bases; bases outside gene matches: 8. Germline V gives CDR1 DFQATT, CDR2 SNEGSKA (reference sequence). This CDR3 region has 15 residues. CDR3 bases: TGCAGTGCTAGAGATCGGGGAGCGGGAGTTTACGAGCAGTACTTC. This sequence encodes CSARDRGAGVYEQYF.

J is TRBJ1-1 and V is TRBV29-1; tentative D call: TRBD1 (6 bases). The CDR3 contains 13 residues. Germline-derived CDR1 and CDR2 are SQVTM and ANQGSEA. The V end lost 0 bases, the J end lost 4 bases, and 9 bases lay between the germline ends. The CDR3 protein is CSVEEGAPTEAFF. CDR3 DNA: TGCAGCGTTGAAGAGGGGGCCCCCACTGAAGCTTTCTTT.

This clonotype was seen only a few times. The V call is TRBV29-1, the J call TRBJ1-2; the D is unclear. V was trimmed by 3 bases and J by 2 bases, leaving 10 bases between them. Germline V lookup: CDR1 SQVTM, CDR2 ANQGSEA. The CDR3 spans 13 residues. In nucleotides, the CDR3 is TGCAGCGTTGAGTCACAGACAAACTATGGCTACACCTTC. Amino acids: CSVESQTNYGYTF.

This clonotype came up many times. V is TRBV6-5 and J is TRBJ2-5; possible D gene TRBD2, 5 bases. The germline V gene has CDR1 MNHEY and CDR2 SVGAGI. Trimming left V 4 bases short and J 7 bases short, with 22 bases between. This CDR3 is 16 amino acids long. Written as DNA, the CDR3 is TGTGCCAGCAGTTGGCCAGTCGGAGGAGGCCCAGTGACCCAGTACTTC. It is translated as CASSWPVGGGPVTQYF.

The chain links TRBV12-3 or TRBV12-4 to TRBJ1-4, with D maybe TRBD1 (5 bases). The CDR3 extends over 18 amino acids. The V gene lost 1 base and the J gene lost 0 bases, with 15 bases spanning the gap. The CDR3: CASSLGSRGDATNEKLFF. Here the CDR3 DNA reads TGTGCCAGCAGTTTAGGATCCCGGGGCGATGCAACTAATGAAAAACTGTTTTTT.

J is TRBJ2-7 and V is TRBV20-1; 9 nucleotides match TRBD1. Trimming cost V 3 bases and J 6 bases; bases outside gene matches: 3. Per the germline V gene, CDR1 is DFQATT and CDR2 is SNEGSKA (reference sequence). There are 12 residues in the CDR3. Here the CDR3 reads CSARGQGGEQYF. The CDR3 DNA follows: TGCAGTGCTAGGGGACAGGGAGGCGAGCAGTACTTC.

Only a few counts were recorded for this clonotype. V is TRBV28 and J is TRBJ2-2; D might be TRBD1 (6 bases). Germline V gene sequence: CDR1 MDHEN, CDR2 SYDVKM. The V end was cut by 3 bases, the J end by 0 bases, with 14 bases between. The CDR3 has 17 amino acids. For the CDR3, the DNA is TGTGCCAGCAGTTTTCCAGGGGAGAAGGCGAACACCGGGGAGCTGTTTTTT. Translated, it gives CASSFPGEKANTGELFF.

At least ten counts were recorded for this clonotype. This chain connects TRBV5-6 to TRBJ1-2, with D hard to call. The germline V gene encodes CDR1 SGHDT and CDR2 YYEEEE. CDR3 size: 12 residues. V was cut by 1 base and J by 8 bases, with 9 bases left in between. The CDR3 loop is CASSLTADGYTF. DNA for the CDR3: TGTGCCAGCAGCTTGACGGCGGACGGCTACACCTTC.

This clonotype was detected many times. The genes are TRBV20-1 and TRBJ1-1; possible D gene TRBD1, 5 bases. Trimming left V 5 bases short and J 5 bases short, with 12 bases between. Germline assignment: CDR1 DFQATT and CDR2 SNEGSKA (reference sequence). This CDR3 contains 12 residues. The CDR3 spells CSACRVRTEAFF. DNA for the CDR3: TGCAGTGCTTGCAGGGTCAGGACTGAAGCTTTCTTT.

A note on this clonotype: A single base separates this from a much larger clone, so it may be a read error. V and J are TRBV6-1 and TRBJ2-5; D may be TRBD1 or TRBD2 (5 bases each). The CDR3 is 15 residues long. Germline V gives CDR1 MNHNS, CDR2 SASEGT. V lost 4 bases and J lost 5, with 17 bases in between. The CDR3 bases are TGTGCCAGCAGTGGACCTAGTAGGGACCGGGAGACCCAGTACTTC. Amino acids: CASSGPSRDRETQYF.

This clonotype came up a few times. The chain has TRBV20-1 and TRBJ2-2; 11 bases align to TRBD2. Per the germline V gene, CDR1 is DFQATT and CDR2 is SNEGSKA (reference sequence). This CDR3 is built from 14 residues. The V segment lost 5 bases and the J segment 4 bases; nucleotides outside the gene matches: 3. The CDR3 DNA follows: TGCAGTGCTCCCGGACTAGCGGGCACCGGGGAGCTGTTTTTT. The encoded protein is CSAPGLAGTGELFF.

This sequence joins TRBV6-1 and TRBJ2-5; no clear D gene. The germline CDR1 and CDR2 sequences are MNHNS and SASEGT. The CDR3 length is 14 residues. V gave up 7 bases and J gave up 5 bases, with 17 bases separating them. The DNA for the CDR3 is TGTGCCAGCACTCCTGGGCACCCCGTTGAGACCCAGTACTTC. It specifies CASTPGHPVETQYF.

The chain combines TRBV15 with TRBJ2-7, with TRBD1 identical over 8 bases. Trimming took 1 base from V and 6 from J; bases not matched to a gene: 8. The germline V gene has CDR1 LNHNV and CDR2 YYDKDF (reference sequence). This CDR3 spans 15 amino acids. For the CDR3, the DNA is TGTGCCACCAGCAGAGGTTCAGGGGGCATCTCCGAGCAGTACTTC. This sequence encodes CATSRGSGGISEQYF.

Only a few counts were recorded for this clonotype. The rearrangement joins TRBV29-1 to TRBJ2-7; D gene uncertain. V was trimmed by 5 bases and J by 0 bases, leaving 2 bases between them. Germline V gene sequence: CDR1 SQVTM, CDR2 ANQGSEA. CDR3 length: 10 residues. CDR3 sequence (DNA): TGCAGCGTTCTCTCCTACGAGCAGTACTTC. Protein: CSVLSYEQYF.

The rearrangement joins TRBV20-1 to TRBJ2-7, with 11 bases lining up with TRBD2. V gave up 4 bases and J gave up 5 bases; unmatched junction bases: 10. The CDR3 sequence is 15 residues long. CDR1 is DFQATT and CDR2 is SNEGSKA in the germline V gene (reference sequence). The CDR3 sequence: CSATTPSGRPHEQYF. DNA of the CDR3: TGCAGTGCTACCACGCCTAGCGGGAGGCCCCACGAGCAGTACTTC.

Regarding this clonotype: A far larger clone is a single base away, which makes a read error likely. The chain combines TRBV6-2 or TRBV6-3 with TRBJ1-6; unclear D gene. This CDR3 region has 15 residues. Germline V gene lookup returns CDR1 MNHEY and CDR2 SVGEGT. The CDR3 region is CASRTESSYDSPLHF. In nucleotides, the CDR3 is TGTGCCAGTCGGACGGAGAGCTCCTATGATTCACCCCTCCACTTT.

A few counts support this clonotype. The CDR3, as DNA: TGTGCCAGCACCTATTTTAAGGGATCGCCGCACCCCCGCTATGGCTACACCTTC. Translating gives CASTYFKGSPHPRYGYTF. V and J are TRBV6-1 and TRBJ1-2, with D uncertain. V was cut by 7 bases and J by 4 bases, with 28 bases left in between. This CDR3 has 18 amino acids. Per germline, CDR1 MNHNS and CDR2 SASEGT.

This chain joins TRBV5-1 and TRBJ2-5, with 9 nucleotides matching TRBD2. CDR3 length equals 18 residues. Unmatched junction bases numbered 17, after V lost 4 bases and J lost 4 bases. From germline, CDR1 is SGHRS and CDR2 YFSETQ. In DNA, the CDR3 is TGCGCCAGCAGCCCAAGAATCGCCGGACTAGCGTTTCGAGAGACCCAGTACTTC. This translates into CASSPRIAGLAFRETQYF.

This clonotype was picked up a small number of times. The CDR3 is CASKYRDRGGLDGYTF. The CDR3 coding sequence is TGTGCCAGCAAGTACCGGGACAGGGGTGGATTGGATGGCTACACCTTC. V is TRBV6-1 and J is TRBJ1-2; 10 bases fit TRBD1. Germline V lookup: CDR1 MNHNS, CDR2 SASEGT. V shed 7 bases and J 6 bases; nucleotides not matched to a gene: 14. CDR3 size: 16 residues.

This chain uses TRBV7-2 with TRBJ2-7, with 7 bases identical to TRBD1. The CDR3 runs 14 residues. CDR1 and CDR2 from the germline V gene are SGHTA and FQGNSA. V gave up 5 bases and J gave up 2 bases; unmatched junction bases: 6. The CDR3 protein is CASSMIRGTYEQYF. CDR3 nucleotides: TGTGCCAGCAGCATGATCAGGGGGACCTACGAGCAGTACTTC.

In regard to this clonotype: Since a much larger clone is just one base distant, this may be a read error. The chain is built from TRBV9 and TRBJ2-7; D is possibly TRBD2 (7 bases). The CDR3 covers 15 residues. Germline V gene data show CDR1 as SGDLS and CDR2 as YYNGEE. The CDR3 reads CASSVGGGSSYKQYF. CDR3 coding DNA: TGTGCCAGCAGCGTAGGGGGGGGCAGTTCCTACAAGCAGTACTTC.

V is TRBV6-1 and J is TRBJ2-7, with D perhaps matching TRBD2 (5 bases). This CDR3 is 12 amino acids long. The V and J ends lost 5 bases and 6 bases respectively, with 11 bases between them. From germline, CDR1 is MNHNS and CDR2 SASEGT. The CDR3 here is CASSIRTLEQYF. The CDR3 nucleotides are TGTGCCAGCAGTATAAGGACTCTCGAGCAGTACTTC.

There are a few counts of this clonotype. Given the absence of the conserved phenylalanine or tryptophan at the CDR3 end, a read error is likely. This chain joins TRBV2 and TRBJ1-1, with a weak D call TRBD1 (6 bases). Trimming stripped 4 bases from V and 1 base from J, with 7 bases between. This CDR3 contains 13 residues. Germline V gene sequence: CDR1 SNHLY, CDR2 FYNNEI. The CDR3 nucleotides are TGTGCCAGCAGTGGGGACAAGAACACTGAAGCTTTCTCT. Translated, it gives CASSGDKNTEAFS.

The chain combines TRBV6-1 with TRBJ1-5; D remains unclear. The CDR3 contains 14 residues. Per germline, CDR1 MNHNS and CDR2 SASEGT. The V end was cut by 3 bases, the J end by 11 bases, with 17 bases between. CDR3 DNA sequence: TGTGCCAGCAGTGATCTCCCTAACCGAATCGCCCAGCATTTT. Its protein product is CASSDLPNRIAQHF.

This clonotype showed up just a few times. V usage is TRBV28 and J usage is TRBJ1-6; no reliable D call. V gave up 8 bases and J gave up 13 bases, with 21 bases separating them. The CDR3 runs 14 residues. CDR1 is MDHEN, CDR2 SYDVKM, per germline. DNA of the CDR3: TGTGCCAGCGGGAGGACGGGCTGGAATAATCCCCTCCACTTT. It codes for CASGRTGWNNPLHF.